This TCR beta chain was observed in a study of T cell clonality in common variable immunodeficiency. Study results and limitations: Repertoire-complication correlations in CVID were limited by patient heterogeneity. CVID subjects shared fewer TCRbeta clones than healthy controls did.

Sequencing input was equivalent genomic DNA from CVID and controls. The protocol was immunoSEQ multiplex PCR, while the TCRdb copy is restricted to in-frame clones and leaves out a portion. In total the sample includes approximately 81,000 clones, none of them seen once. This clone showed up many times. The antigen is undetermined. The read comes to an end 3 residues before the CDR3 does, leaving the germline J gene to fill in the end. V dropped 7 bases and J dropped 0 bases, with 14 bases sitting between them. CDR3 length: 15 amino acids. Per the germline V gene, CDR1 is SGHNT and CDR2 is YYREEE (reference sequence). Donors gave roughly 5 to 8 ml heparinized peripheral whole blood.

This sequence joins TRBV5-4 and TRBJ2-1; D call uncertain. The sequenced sample consisted of peripheral blood mononuclear cells. The sequence was collected from a person aged 18 to 69 in good health. The CDR3 is CASRVGLSSYNEQFF. The sequenced CDR3 bases are TGTGCCAGCCGGGTAGGCCTTAGCTCCTACAATGAG.